Following are 29 T cell receptor beta chains from one sample sequenced in a study of neurological immune-mediated disorders (dated by TCRdb to about 2019). To prepare the library, 5' RACE was applied. Instrument on record: Illumina HiSeq 2500. The public reads were run again by TCRdb, first through fastp at Q25 and then through MiXCR, and only productive beta chains were kept. One record per CDR3 amino acid sequence lists the most common genes and DNA. In this sample the table shows fewer than 40,000 distinct CDR3 sequences, roughly 13% of which occur a single time. More than 5% of the sample rests with the top ten. The time point label corresponds to: technical triplicate 2. The sequenced sample was CD4+ T cells from blood. The receptors originated from a female donor with HTLV-1-associated myelopathy (HAM/TSP).

This clonotype was observed many times. The chain combines TRBV11-3 with TRBJ2-7; TRBD2 is a possible D gene (5 bases). In germline, CDR1 is SGHNT, CDR2 YENEEA. Between the trimmed V and J ends, which lost 3 bases and 3 bases, there was a span of 12 bases. The length of the CDR3 is 14 residues. Here the CDR3 DNA reads TGTGCCAGCAGCTTTGAAGCGGACCACTACGAGCAGTACTTC. This sequence encodes CASSFEADHYEQYF.

This clonotype was detected ten times or more. The chain carries TRBV15 and TRBJ2-5; D possibly corresponds to TRBD2 (6 bases). Germline V CDR1 and CDR2: LNHNV, YYDKDF (reference sequence). V lost 5 bases and J lost 2, with 6 bases in between. The CDR3 covers 12 residues. Here the CDR3 reads CATSLAQETQYF. CDR3 in DNA: TGTGCCACCAGCCTAGCGCAAGAGACCCAGTACTTC.

This clonotype was seen many times. This chain connects TRBV27 to TRBJ1-2; 7 bases fit TRBD1. Germline loops: CDR1 MNHEY, CDR2 SMNVEV (reference sequence). This CDR3 has 15 residues. V lost 10 bases and J lost 0; bases outside the gene matches: 11. The CDR3 region has the DNA TGTGCCACCCGGCAGCGGGGGACAGCTAACTATGGCTACACCTTC. Protein sequence: CATRQRGTANYGYTF.

This clonotype was detected a few times. The DNA is omitted, as the CDR3 cannot be located on it reliably, and the CDR3 follows TCRdb's listing. The chain recombines TRBV5-5 with TRBJ2-3; TRBD2, the table's D call, was not compared with the DNA. From germline, CDR1 is SGHKS and CDR2 YYEKEE (reference sequence). The CDR3 is 22 amino acids long, termini counted. CDR3 in amino acids: CASSFYICSAPTRGRGSDTQYF.

This clonotype was detected ten times or more. The V call is TRBV4-1, the J call TRBJ1-5; D is ambiguous. The CDR3 length is 13 residues. The V end was cut by 3 bases, the J end by 6 bases, with 9 bases between. Germline CDR1 MGHRA, CDR2 YSYEKL. In nucleotides, the CDR3 is TGCGCCAGCAGCCAGGACGGTGGTCAGCCCCAGCATTTT. It specifies CASSQDGGQPQHF.

This clonotype has at least ten counts. This rearrangement joins TRBV4-1 to TRBJ2-7; no clear D. The CDR3 runs 15 residues. Germline V gene sequence: CDR1 MGHRA, CDR2 YSYEKL. Trimming took 3 bases from V and 2 from J, leaving 14 bases between them. The chain's CDR3 is CASSHDLILPYEQYF. The CDR3 nucleotides are TGCGCCAGCAGCCACGACTTGATCCTGCCCTACGAGCAGTACTTC.

This clonotype was seen many times. The chain couples TRBV2 to TRBJ2-2; tentative D call: TRBD2 (6 bases). The CDR3 totals 17 residues. Trimming removed 2 bases at V and 3 bases at J, with 16 bases between. Germline loops: CDR1 SNHLY, CDR2 FYNNEI. In DNA, the CDR3 is TGTGCCAGCAGTGAATACCCACCGGGACTGGACACCGGGGAGCTGTTTTTT. This codes for CASSEYPPGLDTGELFF.

This clonotype was seen at least ten times. This chain links TRBV5-1 with TRBJ2-3; 9 nucleotides agree with TRBD1. The CDR3 has 15 residues. Unmatched junction bases numbered 2, after V lost 3 bases and J lost 0 bases. In germline, CDR1 is SGHRS, CDR2 YFSETQ. The CDR3 bases are TGCGCCAGCAGCTGGGGGACAGGGAGCACAGATACGCAGTATTTT. It specifies CASSWGTGSTDTQYF.

Many counts were recorded for this clonotype. V gene TRBV20-1 combines with J gene TRBJ1-3; the D is unclear. Germline lookup yields CDR1 DFQATT and CDR2 SNEGSKA (reference sequence). Trimming took off 2 bases at V and 2 bases at J, with 13 bases between the two ends. This CDR3 has 15 residues. CDR3 residues: CSARLQPRAGNTIYF. The CDR3 DNA reads as TGCAGTGCTAGACTACAGCCGAGGGCTGGAAACACCATATATTTT.

The chain couples TRBV28 to TRBJ1-1, with D maybe TRBD1 (5 bases). This CDR3 region has 14 residues. V was shortened by 2 bases and J by 7 bases, with 14 bases between the two germline ends. CDR1 is MDHEN, CDR2 SYDVKM, per germline. The CDR3 loop is CASSLLQGLVEAFF. CDR3 DNA sequence: TGTGCCAGCAGTTTACTCCAGGGCTTGGTTGAAGCTTTCTTT. Filled out from reference TRBV28 and TRBJ1-1, the complete variable domain reads DVKVTQSSRYLVKRTGEKVFLECVQDMDHENMFWYRQDPGLGLRLIYFSYDVKMKEKGDIPEGYSVSREKKERFSLILESASTNQTSMYLCASSLLQGLVEAFFGQGTRLTVV.

The chain links TRBV29-1 to TRBJ2-7, with 11 bases that match TRBD1. This CDR3 has 13 amino acids. Germline CDR1 and CDR2: SQVTM and ANQGSEA. Trimming took 6 bases from V and 7 from J; bases not matched to a gene: 8. This chain's CDR3 is CSVWTGGAGEQYF. The DNA of the CDR3 is TGCAGCGTCTGGACAGGGGGCGCGGGGGAGCAGTACTTC.

This clonotype was observed at least ten times. This chain connects TRBV27 to TRBJ1-1; 7 nucleotides agree with TRBD1. V lost 8 bases and J lost 4; bases outside the gene matches: 7. Germline V gives CDR1 MNHEY, CDR2 SMNVEV (reference sequence). This CDR3 contains 13 residues. The CDR3 DNA sequence: TGTGCCAGCTGGGAACAGGGGAGCACTGAAGCTTTCTTT. This translates into CASWEQGSTEAFF.

This sequence joins TRBV24-1 and TRBJ1-5; TRBD1 is a possible D gene (5 bases). The CDR3 totals 14 residues. Per the germline V gene, CDR1 is KGHDR and CDR2 is SFDVKD. V was shortened by 9 bases and J by 5 bases, with 16 bases between the two germline ends. CDR3 loop: CATPDSREDQPQHF. The DNA for the CDR3 is TGTGCCACCCCCGATTCCAGGGAGGATCAGCCCCAGCATTTT.

V gene TRBV5-1 combines with J gene TRBJ2-1; 8 bases are shared with TRBD2. This CDR3 is built from 14 residues. V was clipped by 3 bases and J by 7 bases; unmatched bases: 6. Germline values: CDR1 SGHRS, CDR2 YFSETQ. The CDR3 loop is CASSSLAGQNEQFF. CDR3 nucleotides: TGCGCCAGCAGCTCATTAGCGGGGCAGAATGAGCAGTTCTTC.

This clonotype was seen many times. Here the CDR3 reads CSASRTSGVSSYNEQFF. The DNA for the CDR3 is TGCAGTGCCAGTCGGACTAGCGGGGTTAGCTCCTACAATGAGCAGTTCTTC. The genes are TRBV20-1 and TRBJ2-1; 12 bases are a match to TRBD2. V lost 6 bases and J lost 0; bases outside the gene matches: 9. CDR1 is DFQATT and CDR2 is SNEGSKA in the germline V gene (reference sequence). The CDR3 consists of 17 residues.

This clonotype was counted at least ten times. This chain joins TRBV5-1 and TRBJ2-2; 7 bases map to TRBD2. J lost 8 bases, V lost 7 bases, and 11 bases had no gene match. CDR3 size: 14 residues. Per the germline V gene, CDR1 is SGHRS and CDR2 is YFSETQ. CDR3 bases: TGCGCCAGCTTCGAGGGAGGGCCCGAAGGGGAGCTGTTTTTT. This gives the protein CASFEGGPEGELFF. Full variable domain (outside the CDR3, taken from reference TRBV5-1 and TRBJ2-2): KAGVTQTPRYLIKTRGQQVTLSCSPISGHRSVSWYQQTPGQGLQFLFEYFSETQRNKGNFPGRFSGRQFSNSRSEMNVSTLELGDSALYLCASFEGGPEGELFFGEGSRLTVL.

This clonotype was observed at least ten times. V usage is TRBV15 and J usage is TRBJ2-1, with D perhaps matching TRBD1 or TRBD2 (6 bases each). CDR1 LNHNV and CDR2 YYDKDF come from the germline V gene (reference sequence). The CDR3 runs to 13 residues. Trimming shortened V by 5 bases and J by 4 bases, and 9 bases separated the two germline ends. In DNA form, the CDR3 reads TGTGCCACCAGCTGGGGGGCTTACAATGAGCAGTTCTTC. Translation: CATSWGAYNEQFF.

This clonotype was seen at least ten times. V and J are TRBV12-3 or TRBV12-4 and TRBJ2-5, with D possibly matching TRBD1 (5 bases). CDR3 length: 13 residues. V was pared by 6 bases and J by 1 base, with 9 bases between. As DNA, the CDR3 is TGTGCCAGCAGCCGAAGGGGCCAAGAGACCCAGTACTTC. The encoded protein is CASSRRGQETQYF.

About this clonotype itself: Being one base from a much bigger clone, this may be a read error. The rearrangement links TRBV20-1 to TRBJ2-5, with D maybe TRBD1 (5 bases). Germline V gene data show CDR1 as DFQATT and CDR2 as SNEGSKA (reference sequence). This CDR3 contains 14 residues. V was shortened by 6 bases and J by 5 bases, with 19 bases between the two germline ends. The chain's CDR3 is CSAPAWGSWETQYF. CDR3 coding DNA: TGCAGTGCCCCAGCGTGGGGCTCATGGGAGACCCAGTACTTC.

This clonotype was seen ten or more times. The rearrangement links TRBV5-6 to TRBJ2-5; D is possibly TRBD2 (5 bases). Germline V CDR1 and CDR2: SGHDT, YYEEEE. This CDR3 region has 14 residues. Trimming left V 1 base short and J 5 bases short, with 12 bases between. The CDR3 here is CASSLPGKAETQYF. CDR3 in DNA: TGTGCCAGCAGCTTGCCGGGAAAGGCGGAGACCCAGTACTTC.

In this sample, this clonotype turned up many times. The CDR3 DNA reads as TGTGCCAGTTCCGAGGGGCGAAGGGATCAGCCCCAGCATTTT. This sequence encodes CASSEGRRDQPQHF. The V and J genes are TRBV19 and TRBJ1-5, with D perhaps matching TRBD1 (5 bases). V dropped 8 bases and J dropped 5 bases, with 16 bases sitting between them. Germline CDR1 and CDR2: LNHDA and SQIVND (reference sequence). The length of the CDR3 is 14 residues.

This clonotype was counted many times. The V and J genes are TRBV5-1 and TRBJ2-1; either TRBD1 or TRBD2 may fit D (5 bases each). CDR3 length equals 12 residues. Germline values: CDR1 SGHRS, CDR2 YFSETQ. The V gene lost 2 bases and the J gene lost 8 bases, with 8 bases spanning the gap. The CDR3 sequence is CASSFWGYEQFF. CDR3 sequence (DNA): TGCGCCAGCAGCTTTTGGGGGTATGAGCAGTTCTTC.

The sample holds many counts of this clonotype. V and J are TRBV3-1 and TRBJ2-1; TRBD2 might be the D (6 bases). CDR1 and CDR2 from the germline V gene are LGHDT and YNNKEL (reference sequence). V lost 1 base and J lost 5, with 12 bases in between. The CDR3 is 15 amino acids. Here the CDR3 reads CASSQVTGGNNEQFF. CDR3 nucleotides: TGTGCCAGCAGCCAAGTTACCGGGGGAAACAATGAGCAGTTCTTC.

This clonotype was counted many times. The rearrangement links TRBV7-6 to TRBJ2-2; tentative D call: TRBD2 (6 bases). CDR1 SGHVS and CDR2 FNYEAQ come from the germline V gene. The V and J ends lost 2 bases and 5 bases respectively, with 18 bases between them. This CDR3 has 17 amino acids. The chain's CDR3 is CASSLRVPGVGTGELFF. CDR3 nucleotide sequence: TGTGCCAGCAGCTTACGGGTTCCGGGAGTGGGTACCGGGGAGCTGTTTTTT.

The gene calls are TRBV28 and TRBJ2-1, with a weak D call TRBD2 (6 bases). V was pared by 7 bases and J by 15 bases, with 28 bases between. CDR3 length equals 15 residues. Germline V gene data show CDR1 as MDHEN and CDR2 as SYDVKM. The CDR3 sequence is CASTAGGEDLGKGFF. CDR3 bases: TGTGCCAGCACTGCTGGTGGGGAGGACCTTGGGAAGGGGTTCTTC.

The chain couples TRBV20-1 to TRBJ1-1, with a weak D call TRBD1 (5 bases). The V gene's germline CDR1 is DFQATT and CDR2 SNEGSKA (reference sequence). V was cut by 3 bases and J by 0 bases, with 14 bases left in between. The CDR3 loop spans 15 amino acids. CDR3 residues: CSAREGIRVNTEAFF. The CDR3 DNA follows: TGCAGTGCTAGGGAGGGGATAAGGGTGAACACTGAAGCTTTCTTT.

This clonotype was detected ten times or more. The CDR3 is CASSAGADSPLHF. CDR3 coding DNA: TGTGCCAGCAGTGCGGGGGCGGATTCACCCCTCCACTTT. The chain is built from TRBV11-3 and TRBJ1-6; D may be TRBD1 (6 bases). Trimming removed 6 bases from V and 8 bases from J, with 11 bases in between. Per germline, CDR1 SGHNT and CDR2 YENEEA. The CDR3 length is 13 residues.

This clonotype was detected ten times or more. The V call is TRBV20-1, the J call TRBJ2-4; D perhaps matches TRBD1 (6 bases). Trimming left V 8 bases short and J 6 bases short, with 20 bases between. In germline, CDR1 is DFQATT, CDR2 SNEGSKA (reference sequence). The CDR3 length is 14 residues. The CDR3 nucleotides read TGCAGTCTCACACTGGCAGGGGCTACAAACATTCAGTACTTC. Translation: CSLTLAGATNIQYF.

This clonotype was seen repeatedly, ten times or more. J is TRBJ1-4 and V is TRBV3-1; D is uncertain. CDR3 length: 14 residues. Germline CDR1 is LGHDT and CDR2 is YNNKEL (reference sequence). V was shortened by 0 bases and J by 7 bases, with 9 bases between the two germline ends. The CDR3 sequence is CASSQDGTSEKLFF. The DNA of the CDR3 is TGTGCCAGCAGCCAAGATGGAACATCTGAAAAACTGTTTTTT.